This passage covers 8 T cell receptor beta chains from one sample sequenced in a study of shared clonotypes between healthy human individuals. Assay used: immunoSEQ multiplex PCR; TCRdb lists only in-frame clones, some missing. Of about 1.5 million clones in the sample, 95% to 99% were seen once. Sequences were obtained from naive CD4+ T cells sorted from blood. Subset reported: CD45RA+ positively selected. The receptors were sampled from a man under 40 in good health.

This clone has a single count. V is TRBV7-2 and J is TRBJ1-5; a possible D gene is TRBD1 (6 bases). The germline V and J ends were trimmed by 2 bases and 0 bases, with 17 bases remaining between them. CDR1 SGHTA and CDR2 FQGNSA come from the germline V gene. The CDR3 runs 18 residues. The CDR3 spells CTSSLNSLWTDSNQPQHF. CDR3 DNA: TGTACCAGCAGCTTAAATTCCCTTTGGACAGATAGCAATCAGCCCCAGCATTTT.

This chain connects TRBV6-7 to TRBJ2-7; TRBD2 matches at 14 bases. TRBV6-7 is an open reading frame, and its role is uncertain. Trimming at V came to 10 bases and at J to 0 bases, leaving 11 bases not matched to a gene. The CDR3 length is 17 residues. CDR3 coding DNA: TGTGCCAACTACGGGACTAGCGGGAGCTTCACCTCCTACGAGCAGTACTTC. It encodes CANYGTSGSFTSYEQYF.

This chain links TRBV5-5 with TRBJ2-5; D is ambiguous. V lost 5 bases and J lost 4, with 12 bases in between. The CDR3 loop spans 13 amino acids. Germline V CDR1 and CDR2: SGHKS, YYEKEE (reference sequence). The CDR3 region is CASSPIQRETQYF. Here the CDR3 DNA reads TGTGCCAGCAGTCCTATACAGCGAGAGACCCAGTACTTC. Together with reference TRBV5-5 and TRBJ2-5, the CDR3 gives the full variable domain: DAGVTQSPTHLIKTRGQQVTLRCSPISGHKSVSWYQQVLGQGPQFIFQYYEKEERGRGNFPDRFSARQFPNYSSELNVNALLLGDSALYLCASSPIQRETQYFGPGTRLLVL.

The V gene is TRBV6-5, the J gene TRBJ2-2, with D perhaps matching TRBD1 (6 bases). CDR3 length equals 15 residues. Trimming pared 4 bases from V and 5 bases from J, leaving 14 bases between. CDR1 and CDR2 from the germline V gene are MNHEY and SVGAGI. This CDR3 is CASSSGTLRTGELFF. In DNA form, the CDR3 reads TGTGCCAGCAGTTCCGGGACACTGAGAACCGGGGAGCTGTTTTTT.

The chain carries TRBV5-1 and TRBJ2-3, with a possible D match to TRBD2 (6 bases). The germline V gene encodes CDR1 SGHRS and CDR2 YFSETQ. V lost 4 bases to trimming and J lost 2 bases, with 14 bases between them. CDR3 length equals 15 residues. The CDR3 region is CASSPRASDTDTQYF. The CDR3 DNA is TGCGCCAGCAGCCCTAGGGCTAGCGACACAGATACGCAGTATTTT.

The chain links TRBV6-6 to TRBJ2-1; D gene uncertain. With 5 bases removed from V and 3 bases from J, the gap between germline ends came to 8 bases. The CDR3 consists of 13 residues. The germline gives CDR1 MNHNY, CDR2 SVGAGI (reference sequence). CDR3 coding DNA: TGTGCCAGCAGTGGGAACAGCTACAATGAGCAGTTCTTC. Its translation is CASSGNSYNEQFF.

The chain has TRBV11-2 and TRBJ1-3; D may be TRBD1 (5 bases). Germline CDR1 and CDR2: SGHAT and FQNNGV. The CDR3 is 18 amino acids. V shed 2 bases and J shed 0 bases, with 17 bases lying between them. The CDR3 region has the DNA TGTGCCAGCAGCTTATCCCCTAAGGGGCCTAGCTCTGGAAACACCATATATTTT. As protein: CASSLSPKGPSSGNTIYF.

CDR3 sequence reads: CASIQGGFSGANVLTF. DNA of the CDR3: TGTGCCAGCATCCAGGGAGGTTTTTCTGGGGCCAACGTCCTGACTTTC. The chain links TRBV28 to TRBJ2-6, with a possible D match to TRBD2 (6 bases). Per germline, CDR1 MDHEN and CDR2 SYDVKM. V shed 7 bases and J shed 1 base, with 14 bases lying between them. The CDR3 is 16 amino acids.